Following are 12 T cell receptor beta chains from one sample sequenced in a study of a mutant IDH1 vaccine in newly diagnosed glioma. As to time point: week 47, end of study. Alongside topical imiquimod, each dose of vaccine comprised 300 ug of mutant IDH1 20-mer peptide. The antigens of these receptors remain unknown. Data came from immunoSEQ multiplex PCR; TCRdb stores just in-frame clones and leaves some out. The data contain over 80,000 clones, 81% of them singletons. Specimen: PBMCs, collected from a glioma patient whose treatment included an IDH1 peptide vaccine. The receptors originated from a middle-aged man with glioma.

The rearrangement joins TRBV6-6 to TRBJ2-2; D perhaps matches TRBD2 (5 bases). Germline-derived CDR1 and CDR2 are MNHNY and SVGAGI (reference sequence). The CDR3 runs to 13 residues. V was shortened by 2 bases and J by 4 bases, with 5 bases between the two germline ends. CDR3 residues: CASSYEGTGELFF. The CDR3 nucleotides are TGTGCCAGCAGTTACGAGGGCACCGGGGAGCTGTTTTTT.

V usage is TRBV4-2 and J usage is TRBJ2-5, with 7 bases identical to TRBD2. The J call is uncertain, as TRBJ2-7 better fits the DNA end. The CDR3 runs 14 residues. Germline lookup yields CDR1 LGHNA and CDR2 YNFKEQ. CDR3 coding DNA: TGTGCCAGCAGCCCTCTCGGGGGGACCTACGAGCAGTACTTC. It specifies CASSPLGGTYEQYF.

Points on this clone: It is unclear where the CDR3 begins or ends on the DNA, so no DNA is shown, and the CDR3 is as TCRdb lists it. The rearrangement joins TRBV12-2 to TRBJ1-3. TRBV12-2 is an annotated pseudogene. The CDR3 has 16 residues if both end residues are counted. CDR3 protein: CASRPQQWGCGNTIYF.

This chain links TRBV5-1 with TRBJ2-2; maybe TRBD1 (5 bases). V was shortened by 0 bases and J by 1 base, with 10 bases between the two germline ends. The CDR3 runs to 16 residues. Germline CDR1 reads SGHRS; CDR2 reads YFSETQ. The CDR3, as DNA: TGCGCCAGCAGCTTGGCAGGGCGGCAGAACACCGGGGAGCTGTTTTTT. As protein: CASSLAGRQNTGELFF.

CDR3 amino acids: CASRPGQVIYEQYF. Here the CDR3 DNA reads TGTGCCAGCCGGCCCGGACAGGTTATCTACGAGCAGTACTTC. The chain combines TRBV27 with TRBJ2-7; TRBD1 aligns across 7 bases. Trimming removed 8 bases from V and 3 bases from J; junction bases left unmatched: 10. Germline V lookup: CDR1 MNHEY, CDR2 SMNVEV (reference sequence). There are 14 residues in the CDR3.

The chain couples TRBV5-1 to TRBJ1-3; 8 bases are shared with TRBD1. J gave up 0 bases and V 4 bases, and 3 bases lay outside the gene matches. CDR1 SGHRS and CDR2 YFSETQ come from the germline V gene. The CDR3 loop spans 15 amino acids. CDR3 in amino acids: CASSADRGSGNTIYF. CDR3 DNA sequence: TGCGCCAGCAGCGCTGACAGGGGCTCTGGAAACACCATATATTTT.

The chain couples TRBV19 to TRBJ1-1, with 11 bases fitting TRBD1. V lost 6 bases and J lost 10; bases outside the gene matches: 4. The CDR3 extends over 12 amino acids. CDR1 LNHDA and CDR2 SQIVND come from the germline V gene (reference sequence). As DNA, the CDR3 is TGTGCCAGTAGAGGAGGACAGGGGGCAGCTTTCTTT. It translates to CASRGGQGAAFF.

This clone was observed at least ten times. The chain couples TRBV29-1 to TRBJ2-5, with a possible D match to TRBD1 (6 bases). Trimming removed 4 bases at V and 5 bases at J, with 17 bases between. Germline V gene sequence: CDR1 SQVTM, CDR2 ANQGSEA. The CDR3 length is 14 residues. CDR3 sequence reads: CSVVMGAEYETQYF. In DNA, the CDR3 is TGCAGCGTTGTCATGGGGGCAGAGTATGAGACCCAGTACTTC. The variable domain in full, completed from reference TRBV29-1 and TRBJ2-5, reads SAVISQKPSRDICQRGTSLTIQCQVDSQVTMMFWYRQQPGQSLTLIATANQGSEATYESGFVIDKFPISRPNLTFSTLTVSNMSPEDSSIYLCSVVMGAEYETQYFGPGTRLLVL.

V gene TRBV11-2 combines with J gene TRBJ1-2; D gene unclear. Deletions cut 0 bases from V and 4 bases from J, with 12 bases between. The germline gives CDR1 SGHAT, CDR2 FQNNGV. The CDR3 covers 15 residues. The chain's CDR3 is CASSLDDGVGYGYTF. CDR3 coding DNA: TGTGCCAGCAGCTTAGACGACGGCGTCGGCTATGGCTACACCTTC.

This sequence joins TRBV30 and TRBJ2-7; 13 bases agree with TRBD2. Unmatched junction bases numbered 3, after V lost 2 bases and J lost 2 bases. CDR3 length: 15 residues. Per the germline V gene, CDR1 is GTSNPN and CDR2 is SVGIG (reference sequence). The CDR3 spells CAWSPGTSGTYEQYF. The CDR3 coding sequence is TGTGCCTGGAGTCCCGGGACTAGCGGGACCTACGAGCAGTACTTC.

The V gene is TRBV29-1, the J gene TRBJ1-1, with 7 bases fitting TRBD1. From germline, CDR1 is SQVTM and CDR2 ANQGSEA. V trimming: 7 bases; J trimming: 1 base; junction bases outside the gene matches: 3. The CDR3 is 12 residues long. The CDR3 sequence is CSAWTGNTEAFF. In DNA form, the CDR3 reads TGCAGCGCCTGGACAGGGAACACTGAAGCTTTCTTT.

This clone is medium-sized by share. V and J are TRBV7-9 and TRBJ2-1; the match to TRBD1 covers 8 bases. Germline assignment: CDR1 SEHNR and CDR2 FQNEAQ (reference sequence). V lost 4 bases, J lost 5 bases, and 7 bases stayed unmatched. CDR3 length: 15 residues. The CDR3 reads CASSSTGAGDNEQFF. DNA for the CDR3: TGTGCCAGCAGCTCGACAGGGGCTGGGGACAATGAGCAGTTCTTC.